This TCR beta chain appears in the sequencing data of a study of blood T cell repertoires in COVID-19. Overall study context: The origin of the acute and convalescent COVID-19 samples was the United States, Italy and Spain. Sources were T cells, B-cell-depleted T cells, or PBMCs; the material itself was cDNA or gDNA.

In the authors' methods: Estimates of nucleated cell counts were drawn from the amplification of reference gene primers. TCRdb keeps only in-frame clones here, not all; method: immunoSEQ multiplex PCR. V and J calls plus clone size are reproduced from that table; the DNA served to infer D and trimming. The table has around 250,000 clones, roughly 83% seen once. CDR1 SGHVS and CDR2 FQNEAQ come from the germline V gene. The trim removed 4 bases at V and 3 bases at J, leaving 5 bases unmatched. There are 14 residues in the CDR3. Specimen: peripheral blood. The sequence derives from a man of 80 years or more with acute or convalescent COVID-19. The rearrangement links TRBV7-8 to TRBJ1-2, with 7 bases aligning to TRBD1. As DNA, the CDR3 is TGTGCCAGCAGCTCGACAGGGATATACTATGGCTACACCTTC. Amino acids: CASSSTGIYYGYTF.